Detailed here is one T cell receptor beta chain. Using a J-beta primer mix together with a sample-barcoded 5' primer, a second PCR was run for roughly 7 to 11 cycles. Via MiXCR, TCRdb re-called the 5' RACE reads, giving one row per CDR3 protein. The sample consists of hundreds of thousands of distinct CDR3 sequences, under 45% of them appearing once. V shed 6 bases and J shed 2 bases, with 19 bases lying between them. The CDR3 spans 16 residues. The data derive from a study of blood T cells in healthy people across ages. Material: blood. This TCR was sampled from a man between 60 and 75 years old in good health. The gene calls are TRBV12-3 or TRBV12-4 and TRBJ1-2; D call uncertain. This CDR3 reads CASSKKGLSPNYGYTF. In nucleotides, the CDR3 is TGTGCCAGCAGCAAAAAAGGACTTTCGCCAAACTATGGCTACACCTTC.